This is a list of T cell receptor beta chains from one sample in a study of T cell repertoires in cytomegalovirus infection. Each CDR3 protein is one row after TCRdb ran MiXCR on the reads. This sample yields roughly 280,000 distinct CDR3 sequences, of which roughly 10% are seen a single time; less than 15% belongs to the top ten. Specimen: PBMCs. Source of these receptors: a human donor in good health (CMV status not recorded). Some clones in this sample may be carry-over from other donors' samples. The CDR3 runs from the conserved cysteine through the conserved F or W. Fields, in order: J gene, V gene, CDR3 protein.

>TRBJ2-3|TRBV12-3/TRBV12-4
CASSFSASTDTQYF
>TRBJ1-5|TRBV7-2
CASSPIGASNQPQHF
>TRBJ1-1|TRBV7-2
CASTGRMNTEAFF
>TRBJ2-5|TRBV20-1
CSARGGGQETQYF
>TRBJ1-2|TRBV20-1
CSARDLRKGYGYTF
>TRBJ1-3|TRBV7-9
CASSSLFWNTIYF
>TRBJ1-2|TRBV7-9
CASSPVVINYGYTF
>TRBJ1-3|TRBV7-2
CASSSGQGGNTIYF
>TRBJ1-2|TRBV20-1
CSAWTGGQGYTF
>TRBJ2-5|TRBV7-2
CASRSSAKETQYF
>TRBJ1-1|TRBV19
CASTLLTGGGEAFF
>TRBJ1-2|TRBV7-2
CASSLAANGNYGYTF
>TRBJ2-7|TRBV25-1
CASSDPAADAYEQYF
>TRBJ2-7|TRBV6-6
CASSSPGQGLEQYF
>TRBJ1-2|TRBV4-1
CASSQEGNNGYGYTF